Listed below are T cell receptor beta chains from one sample, sequenced in a study of T-cell memory formation after mild COVID-19. TCRdb re-called the 5' RACE reads with MiXCR, one entry per CDR3 protein. The sample shows 120,000 to 150,000 distinct CDR3 sequences, about 5.7% of them seen only once. What was sequenced was PBMCs or a T cell subset sorted from them (not recorded which). These receptors were collected from an adult woman who had mild COVID-19 (a few samples of this study predate the infection). Cell type and time point are not known. CDR3s include the opening cysteine and the closing phenylalanine or tryptophan. The D gene is left open where the match is weak. The size of a clone is reported for some rows only, either as once, few or many, or as a class for expanded clones.

>TRBV9|TRBJ2-7|NA|NA
CASGKMVGSHEQYF
TGTGCCAGCGGAAAAATGGTCGGGAGCCACGAGCAGTACTTC
>TRBV5-1|TRBJ2-3|few|NA
CASSLAQGWTDTQYF
TGCGCCAGCAGCTTGGCTCAGGGGTGGACAGATACGCAGTATTTT
>TRBV14|TRBJ1-2|NA|TRBD1
CASSYGQGYGYTF
TGTGCCAGCAGCTACGGACAGGGCTATGGCTACACCTTC
>TRBV20-1|TRBJ1-1|NA|NA
CSAAGSTNTEAFF
TGCAGTGCTGCCGGGTCCACGAACACTGAAGCTTTCTTT
>TRBV30|TRBJ2-3|NA|TRBD2
CAWSAGTSGSTDTQYF
TGTGCCTGGAGTGCAGGGACTAGCGGGAGCACAGATACGCAGTATTTT
>TRBV14|TRBJ2-4|NA|NA
CASSQAGLSLAKNIQYF
TGTGCCAGCAGCCAAGCAGGACTTTCTCTAGCCAAAAACATTCAGTACTTC
>TRBV6-1|TRBJ2-3|many|NA
CAGAGDHGRDTQYF
TGTGCCGGAGCCGGGGACCATGGTCGGGATACGCAGTATTTT
>TRBV12-3/TRBV12-4|TRBJ1-5|few|TRBD1
CASTYAGTGNQPQHF
TGTGCCAGCACCTACGCCGGGACAGGCAATCAGCCCCAGCATTTT
>TRBV6-1|TRBJ1-2|few|NA
CASSEVLVGTGYTF
TGTGCCAGCAGTGAAGTCCTGGTTGGCACTGGCTACACCTTC
>TRBV30|TRBJ1-1|NA|NA
CAWSFSPKTEAFF
TGTGCCTGGAGTTTCTCTCCAAAAACTGAAGCTTTCTTT